This entry features one T cell receptor beta chain sequence. The antigen is unknown. The entry originates in a study of metastatic and nonmetastatic thyroid tumors. Study-wide background: Peripheral blood and tumor or nodule samples from malignant and benign thyroid patients were compared.

TCRdb reassembled clones from the PCR reads with MiXCR. The repertoire holds around 46,000 clones, with approximately 20% as singletons. Study outcomes and limitations: For both blood and tumor, malignant thyroid tumors reportedly showed significantly higher TCR beta diversity than benign nodules did.

No treatment of any kind had been given to any patient before thyroid surgery. The source is a male donor with papillary thyroid cancer or a benign thyroid nodule (not recorded which). Some clones in this sample may be carry-over from other donors' samples. Specimen: blood.

The chain's CDR3 is CASRSGPELFF. CDR3 DNA: TGTGCCAGCAGGTCGGGTCCTGAGCTGTTTTTT. The chain uses TRBV12-3 or TRBV12-4 and TRBJ1-4, with D uncertain. Between the trimmed V and J ends, which lost 6 bases and 14 bases, there was a span of 13 bases. The CDR3 has 11 amino acids.